This is a list of T cell receptor beta chains from one sample in a study of blood T cell repertoires in COVID-19. Produced via immunoSEQ multiplex PCR; TCRdb's table is partial and in-frame only. This table holds more than 300,000 clones, 70% to 90% found once. The sequenced material came from PBMCs or T cells enriched from blood (not recorded which). The receptors originated from a woman aged 18-35 years who had recovered from COVID-19. Each CDR3 is given without its conserved first and last residue. A D gene is named only where the DNA matches it firmly.

TRBV6-2/TRBV6-3	TRBD2	TRBJ2-1	ASSYDAGGPPYNEQF
TRBV3-1/TRBV3-2	NA	TRBJ1-1	ASTGGGMNTEAF
TRBV19	NA	TRBJ2-1	ASSIDNRVTDEQF
TRBV14	NA	TRBJ1-1	ASSQGADTEAF
TRBV15	NA	TRBJ2-1	ATSGDGPSYNEQF
TRBV19	NA	TRBJ1-6	ASRSRDTNNSPLH
TRBV6-4	TRBD2	TRBJ2-7	ASSPSSGAYEQY
TRBV19	TRBD2	TRBJ2-3	ASSISAGGTQY
TRBV7-2	TRBD2	TRBJ2-7	ASTNSGGANEQY
TRBV9	TRBD1	TRBJ1-6	ASSHTRDRVNANSPLH
TRBV9	TRBD2	TRBJ2-7	ASSVDAGRGEQY
TRBV7-9	NA	TRBJ1-2	ASSWPGGTGGYT
TRBV5-4	TRBD2	TRBJ2-5	AAGLAGFQETQY
TRBV5-1	NA	TRBJ1-2	ASSLAPNRFHGYT
TRBV24-1	TRBD2	TRBJ2-1	ATSDRASGSYNEQF
TRBV4-2	TRBD1	TRBJ1-4	ASSQAGVGQGDEKLF
TRBV5-6	TRBD2	TRBJ2-7	ASSSGLEIPYEQY
TRBV4-1	NA	TRBJ1-1	ASSQDIIGQYTEAF
TRBV4-3	NA	TRBJ2-7	ASSQAQASSYEQY
TRBV11-2	TRBD1	TRBJ1-3	ASSSLNDRGDTIY
TRBV4-2	NA	TRBJ2-7	ASSQEGAHGWEQY
TRBV19	NA	TRBJ1-5	ASSIDRLNQPQH
TRBV29-1	NA	TRBJ1-2	SVDWVSGYGYT
TRBV27	TRBD1	TRBJ1-1	ASSPGTARNTEAF
TRBV7-2	TRBD1	TRBJ1-1	ASSFGTGLLMNTEAF
TRBV30	NA	TRBJ1-2	AWSADMVYGYT
TRBV15	TRBD1	TRBJ1-6	ATSRDRYNSPLH
TRBV10-1	TRBD2	TRBJ2-3	ASRIRLAGKTDTQY
TRBV20-1	NA	TRBJ1-2	SASPQAANYGYT
TRBV2	NA	TRBJ2-7	ASSETPSSYEQY
TRBV19	TRBD1	TRBJ1-1	ASSRGTVWNTEAF
TRBV5-1	TRBD2	TRBJ2-3	ASSLTSGRTDTQY
TRBV7-2	NA	TRBJ1-6	ASSTWSNNSPLH
TRBV6-2/TRBV6-3	NA	TRBJ2-7	ASSFLAAWNYEQY
TRBV19	NA	TRBJ1-1	ASSLRTSNTEAF
TRBV14	NA	TRBJ1-2	ASSQTRTGYT
TRBV6-2/TRBV6-3	NA	TRBJ2-1	ASSYLGWGDEQF
TRBV19	TRBD1	TRBJ2-3	ASSIGGNRGPTDTQY
TRBV7-8	TRBD1	TRBJ2-2	ASSSRPGQGGTGELF
TRBV2	NA	TRBJ1-1	ASRYRAPTGTEAF
TRBV28	TRBD2	TRBJ2-5	ASSLRGLAGGETQY
TRBV7-3	NA	TRBJ2-1	ASSLSLGGKNEQF
TRBV10-1	NA	TRBJ2-2	ASSEGHTNTGELF
TRBV20-1	NA	TRBJ1-6	SALGQRTLH
TRBV1	NA	TRBJ1-1	TSSQEEGTGVNTEAF
TRBV6-6	NA	TRBJ2-5	ASSFIGEVETQY
TRBV6-1	TRBD1	TRBJ2-7	ASSEQGALTYEQY
TRBV4-1	TRBD1	TRBJ1-2	ASSHLGQGYGYT